Following are 25 T cell receptor beta chains from one sample sequenced in a study of blood T cell repertoires in COVID-19. This table comes from immunoSEQ multiplex PCR, and its TCRdb copy is limited to in-frame clones, with some not included. The top ten clones hold roughly 12% of a sample with about 64,000 clones, 82% of them seen once. The sample taken for sequencing was peripheral blood. Receptor source: a human donor in a cohort sampled during active COVID-19.

The rearrangement uses TRBV5-1 and TRBJ1-1; D gene unclear. There are 16 residues in the CDR3. Looked up from germline, CDR1 is SGHRS and CDR2 is YFSETQ. Trimming shortened V by 4 bases and J by 0 bases, and 16 bases separated the two germline ends. CDR3 amino acids: CASSPHIDTMNTEAFF. Here the CDR3 DNA reads TGCGCCAGCAGCCCCCATATTGACACCATGAACACTGAAGCTTTCTTT.

This clone was observed a handful of times. The chain has TRBV6-5 and TRBJ1-5; D remains unclear. The germline V gene has CDR1 MNHEY and CDR2 SVGAGI. This CDR3 comprises 13 residues. V lost 4 bases, J lost 14 bases, and 18 bases lay in between. CDR3 in amino acids: CASSSKTSQLKHF. The CDR3 DNA sequence: TGTGCCAGCAGTTCCAAAACCTCCCAGTTAAAGCATTTT.

The chain carries TRBV25-1 and TRBJ2-3; 8 nucleotides agree with TRBD1. CDR1 and CDR2 from the germline V gene are MGHDK and SYGVNS. The V gene end was trimmed by 8 bases and the J gene end by 3 bases; junction bases not matched to a gene: 4. This CDR3 contains 13 residues. In DNA form, the CDR3 reads TGTGCCAGCGGACACAGGGGGACAGATACGCAGTATTTT. Translation gives CASGHRGTDTQYF. Full variable domain (outside the CDR3, taken from reference TRBV25-1 and TRBJ2-3): EADIYQTPRYLVIGTGKKITLECSQTMGHDKMYWYQQDPGMELHLIHYSYGVNSTEKGDLSSESTVSRIRTEHFPLTLESARPSHTSQYLCASGHRGTDTQYFGPGTRLTVL.

The chain combines TRBV2 with TRBJ2-2; no firm D call. The V end was cut by 2 bases, the J end by 4 bases, with 11 bases between. The CDR3 covers 15 residues. Per germline, CDR1 SNHLY and CDR2 FYNNEI. CDR3 nucleotides: TGTGCCAGCAGTGAATTCACGTTTAGCACCGGGGAGCTGTTTTTT. This encodes CASSEFTFSTGELFF.

This chain joins TRBV7-8 and TRBJ2-7, with TRBD2 matching over 9 bases. CDR3 length: 15 residues. Germline lookup yields CDR1 SGHVS and CDR2 FQNEAQ. V trimming: 3 bases; J trimming: 1 base; junction bases outside the gene matches: 4. This CDR3 is CASSFGAGGSYEQYV. The CDR3 coding sequence is TGTGCCAGCAGCTTCGGAGCGGGGGGATCCTACGAGCAGTACGTC.

This clone was counted only a few times. The rearrangement uses TRBV7-8 and TRBJ2-5; 13 bases agree with TRBD2. The CDR3 covers 17 residues. The germline gives CDR1 SGHVS, CDR2 FQNEAQ. J gave up 3 bases and V 1 base, and 5 bases lay outside the gene matches. Here the CDR3 DNA reads TGTGCCAGCAGCTTAGGGTTCACTAGCGGGGGGGAAGAGACCCAGTACTTC. It yields the protein CASSLGFTSGGEETQYF. The entire variable domain, with the rest obtained from reference TRBV7-8 and TRBJ2-5, is as follows: GAGVSQSPRYKVAKRGQDVALRCDPISGHVSLFWYQQALGQGPEFLTYFQNEAQLDKSGLPSDRFFAERPEGSVSTLKIQRTQQEDSAVYLCASSLGFTSGGEETQYFGPGTRLLVL.

A note on this clone: The junction departs from the called germline gene at one end, perhaps through a read error. This rearrangement joins TRBV4-2 to TRBJ1-4, with 7 bases matching TRBD1. The length of the CDR3 is 17 residues. Germline V lookup: CDR1 LGHNA, CDR2 YNFKEQ. The CDR3, as DNA: TGTGCCAGCGGCCAAGCGGAGCAACAGGGGACCACCGAAAAACTGTTTTTT. Translated, it gives CASGQAEQQGTTEKLFF.

CDR3 region: CASSTGHNEKLFF. The CDR3 nucleotides read TGTGCCAGCAGCACAGGCCACAATGAAAAACTGTTTTTT. V and J are TRBV12-3 or TRBV12-4 and TRBJ1-4, with D possibly matching TRBD1 (5 bases). There are 13 residues in the CDR3. Trimming shortened V by 6 bases and J by 5 bases, and 10 bases separated the two germline ends.

V is TRBV2 and J is TRBJ2-3, with 12 bases identical to TRBD2. The germline V gene has CDR1 SNHLY and CDR2 FYNNEI. V was pared by 6 bases and J by 5 bases, with 9 bases of the junction left unmatched. CDR3 size: 16 residues. CDR3 amino acids: CASRRGLAGFRDTQYF. The CDR3 DNA reads TGTGCCAGCAGAAGAGGACTAGCGGGGTTCAGAGATACGCAGTATTTT.

The chain links TRBV7-8 to TRBJ2-2; D perhaps matches TRBD1 (6 bases). The germline V gene encodes CDR1 SGHVS and CDR2 FQNEAQ. CDR3 size: 17 residues. The germline V and J ends were trimmed by 5 bases and 6 bases, with 22 bases remaining between them. CDR3 protein: CASSPRGVDRTPGELFF. In DNA, the CDR3 is TGTGCCAGCAGCCCCCGGGGAGTAGACAGGACCCCCGGGGAGCTGTTTTTT. The complete variable domain, with remaining parts taken from reference TRBV7-8 and TRBJ2-2, reads GAGVSQSPRYKVAKRGQDVALRCDPISGHVSLFWYQQALGQGPEFLTYFQNEAQLDKSGLPSDRFFAERPEGSVSTLKIQRTQQEDSAVYLCASSPRGVDRTPGELFFGEGSRLTVL.

The gene calls are TRBV7-2 and TRBJ1-6; 7 bases match TRBD1. The CDR3 runs 13 residues. Germline loops: CDR1 SGHTA, CDR2 FQGNSA. V was clipped by 8 bases and J by 4 bases; unmatched bases: 2. The CDR3 spells CASGTEYNSPLHF. CDR3 DNA sequence: TGTGCCAGCGGGACAGAGTATAATTCACCCCTCCACTTT.

The CDR3 DNA sequence: TGTGCCAGCAGCTTAACGGTACGAAGCACAGATACGCAGTATTTT. Translation: CASSLTVRSTDTQYF. The chain links TRBV5-4 to TRBJ2-3, with D unclear. Trimming pared 2 bases from V and 0 bases from J, leaving 10 bases between. CDR3 size: 15 residues. CDR1 is SGHNT and CDR2 is YYREEE in the germline V gene (reference sequence).

This sequence joins TRBV5-4 and TRBJ2-5; D may be TRBD2 (6 bases). Looked up from germline, CDR1 is SGHNT and CDR2 is YYREEE (reference sequence). The CDR3 runs to 14 residues. The V gene lost 1 base and the J gene lost 4 bases, with 11 bases spanning the gap. This CDR3 is CASSLSTGVETQYF. The CDR3, as DNA: TGTGCCAGCAGCTTGTCGACGGGGGTAGAGACCCAGTACTTC.

This clone showed up just once. The V gene is TRBV5-1, the J gene TRBJ1-1; 7 positions agree with TRBD1. Trimming took 6 bases from V and 1 from J; bases not matched to a gene: 6. Germline V gene data show CDR1 as SGHRS and CDR2 as YFSETQ. This CDR3 has 14 residues. This chain's CDR3 is CASNYRGPNTEAFF. DNA of the CDR3: TGCGCCAGCAATTACAGGGGCCCGAACACTGAAGCTTTCTTT.

The V and J genes are TRBV14 and TRBJ1-3, with 11 nucleotides matching TRBD1. Per germline, CDR1 SGHDN and CDR2 FVKESK. CDR3 length: 12 residues. The CDR3 region is CVGQGVRNTIYF. The CDR3 coding sequence is TGTGTGGGACAGGGGGTGAGAAACACCATATATTTT.

The V call is TRBV6-5, the J call TRBJ2-5, with D possibly being TRBD2 (6 bases). V lost 8 bases and J lost 6, with 13 bases in between. The germline gives CDR1 MNHEY, CDR2 SVGAGI. The CDR3 totals 12 residues. This CDR3 is CASGGAEQTQYF. In nucleotides, the CDR3 is TGTGCCAGCGGAGGGGCGGAACAGACCCAGTACTTC.

The chain links TRBV7-8 to TRBJ1-6, with D perhaps TRBD1 (5 bases). The CDR3 loop spans 15 amino acids. V lost 6 bases to trimming and J lost 6 bases, with 15 bases between them. Germline V CDR1 and CDR2: SGHVS, FQNEAQ. CDR3 loop: CASRLGPNFNSPLHF. The CDR3 nucleotides are TGTGCCAGCAGACTGGGGCCGAATTTTAATTCACCCCTCCACTTT.

This sequence joins TRBV7-2 and TRBJ1-2; D may be TRBD1 (6 bases). V lost 5 bases to trimming and J lost 5 bases, with 15 bases between them. This CDR3 contains 14 residues. CDR1 SGHTA and CDR2 FQGNSA come from the germline V gene. The CDR3 reads CASSATGGRYGYTF. The CDR3 coding sequence is TGTGCCAGCAGCGCGACAGGTGGGCGGTATGGCTACACCTTC.

This clone was counted once. This rearrangement joins TRBV19 to TRBJ2-2, with 8 bases lining up with TRBD1. The V gene end was trimmed by 6 bases and the J gene end by 6 bases; junction bases not matched to a gene: 3. Germline CDR1 LNHDA, CDR2 SQIVND (reference sequence). The CDR3 is 13 residues long. The chain's CDR3 is CASRLQGAGELFF. The CDR3, as DNA: TGTGCCAGTAGGCTACAGGGGGCCGGGGAGCTGTTTTTT.

The rearrangement links TRBV6-5 to TRBJ1-2; unclear D gene. This CDR3 is 15 amino acids long. V lost 3 bases and J lost 8, with 19 bases in between. Germline V gene data show CDR1 as MNHEY and CDR2 as SVGAGI. This chain's CDR3 is CASSYLGSRPRGYTF. The CDR3 DNA reads TGTGCCAGCAGTTATCTCGGTTCACGGCCCAGGGGCTACACCTTC.

This chain links TRBV3-1 (or the pseudogene TRBV3-2) with TRBJ2-5; 14 positions match TRBD2. The junction had 6 bases not matched to a gene; V was cut back by 4 bases and J by 2 bases. The CDR3 totals 17 residues. Germline lookup yields CDR1 LGHDT and CDR2 YNNKEL (reference sequence). The CDR3 sequence is CASSLETSGGAQETQYF. The CDR3 DNA follows: TGTGCCAGCAGCCTAGAGACTAGCGGGGGGGCGCAAGAGACCCAGTACTTC.

The rearrangement uses TRBV7-2 and TRBJ2-5; D not certain. V lost 5 bases, J lost 2 bases, and 3 bases lay in between. CDR3 length: 11 residues. Germline V gene lookup returns CDR1 SGHTA and CDR2 FQGNSA. The CDR3 loop is CASSPQETQYF. DNA of the CDR3: TGTGCCAGCAGCCCACAAGAGACCCAGTACTTC.

This chain connects TRBV25-1 to TRBJ1-1, with D perhaps matching TRBD1 (5 bases). Germline CDR1 reads MGHDK; CDR2 reads SYGVNS. V lost 7 bases to trimming and J lost 4 bases, with 25 bases between them. The CDR3 runs to 17 residues. The CDR3 DNA sequence: TGTGCCAGCACCCCAACCCGTGGTCCCGGGGGGAGCACTGAAGCTTTCTTT. It translates to CASTPTRGPGGSTEAFF.

The J gene is TRBJ1-2, the V gene TRBV27; the match to TRBD1 covers 8 bases. The CDR3 is 17 residues long. V shed 5 bases and J 0 bases; nucleotides not matched to a gene: 11. Germline loops: CDR1 MNHEY, CDR2 SMNVEV (reference sequence). The CDR3 protein is CASSLRAGGSANYGYTF. The DNA for the CDR3 is TGTGCCAGCAGTCTCCGGGCAGGGGGCTCGGCTAACTATGGCTACACCTTC.

The sample holds one count of this clone. The gene calls are TRBV11-2 and TRBJ1-6; 8 bases match TRBD1. This CDR3 contains 18 residues. Trimming removed 0 bases from V and 7 bases from J; junction bases left unmatched: 11. CDR1 SGHAT and CDR2 FQNNGV come from the germline V gene. CDR3 DNA sequence: TGTGCCAGCAGCTTAGATCTCACAGGGGGTAGCAGGAATTCACCCCTCCACTTT. Translated: CASSLDLTGGSRNSPLHF.